Reported below is one TCR beta chain. Clones were read by immunoSEQ multiplex PCR, and TCRdb kept only the in-frame ones, dropping some. The data hold fewer than 65,000 clones, with 86% observed a single time. Blood draws occurred at baseline, cycle 4 day 1, and cycle 7 day 1. These data are taken from a study of OX40 agonist ivuxolimab in advanced cancers. Overall study: From roughly 23 to 85 years was the age range, with a mean of roughly 64 years, and around 84% were male.

Here the sequenced sample was CD4+ or CD8+ T cells sorted from blood, taken in a trial of the OX40 agonist ivuxolimab. The sequence came from an adult with an advanced solid tumor such as melanoma, head and neck, liver or kidney cancer.

The CDR3 here is CASSYSQVHEQYF. CDR3 DNA sequence: TGTGCCAGCAGTTACTCACAGGTCCACGAGCAGTACTTC. The rearrangement uses TRBV6-6 and TRBJ2-7, with D perhaps matching TRBD1 (5 bases). CDR1 and CDR2 (germline): MNHNY, SVGAGI (reference sequence). CDR3 length: 13 residues. Trimming pared 0 bases from V and 5 bases from J, leaving 8 bases between.